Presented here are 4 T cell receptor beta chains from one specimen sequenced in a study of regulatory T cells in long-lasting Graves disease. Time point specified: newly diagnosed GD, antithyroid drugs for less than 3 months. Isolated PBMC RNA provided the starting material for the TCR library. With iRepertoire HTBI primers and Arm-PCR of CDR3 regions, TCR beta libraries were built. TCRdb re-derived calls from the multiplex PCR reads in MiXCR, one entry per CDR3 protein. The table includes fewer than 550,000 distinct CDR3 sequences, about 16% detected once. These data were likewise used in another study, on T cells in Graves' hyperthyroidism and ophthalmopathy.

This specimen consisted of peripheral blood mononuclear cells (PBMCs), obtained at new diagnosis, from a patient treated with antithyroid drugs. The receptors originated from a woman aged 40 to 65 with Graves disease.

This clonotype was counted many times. CDR3 residues: CASSSLGAEAFF. CDR3 coding DNA: TGTGCCAGCAGCTCCCTCGGGGCAGAAGCTTTCTTT. J is TRBJ1-1 and V is TRBV11-2; weak D call: TRBD1 (5 bases). With 4 bases removed from V and 8 bases from J, the gap between germline ends came to 11 bases. The CDR3 sequence is 12 residues long. CDR1 and CDR2 from the germline V gene are SGHAT and FQNNGV.

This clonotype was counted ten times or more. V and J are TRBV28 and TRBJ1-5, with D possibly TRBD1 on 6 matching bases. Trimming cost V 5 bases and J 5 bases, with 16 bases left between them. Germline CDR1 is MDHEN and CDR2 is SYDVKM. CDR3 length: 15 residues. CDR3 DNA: TGTGCCAGCAGTCTACAACAGGGTCAGGATCAGCCCCAGCATTTT. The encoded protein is CASSLQQGQDQPQHF.

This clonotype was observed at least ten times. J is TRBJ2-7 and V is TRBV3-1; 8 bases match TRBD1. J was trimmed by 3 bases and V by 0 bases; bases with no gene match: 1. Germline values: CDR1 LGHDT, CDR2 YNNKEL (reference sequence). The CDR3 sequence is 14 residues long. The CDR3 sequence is CASSQEGTGYEQYF. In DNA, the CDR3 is TGTGCCAGCAGCCAAGAAGGGACAGGCTACGAGCAGTACTTC.

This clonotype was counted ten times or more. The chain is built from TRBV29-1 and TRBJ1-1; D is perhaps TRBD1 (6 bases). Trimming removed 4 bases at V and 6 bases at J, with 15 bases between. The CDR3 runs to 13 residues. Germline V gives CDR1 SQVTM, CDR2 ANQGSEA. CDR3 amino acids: CSVGTGAPAEAFF. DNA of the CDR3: TGCAGCGTTGGCACGGGGGCTCCCGCTGAAGCTTTCTTT.